What follows describes a single T cell receptor (beta chain). Antigen unknown. The data were obtained in a study of T cells in Graves' hyperthyroidism and ophthalmopathy. Overall study results and limits: Most clonotypes that expanded in the thyroid above 0.001 also showed up in blood.

The CDR3 regions of TCR beta were amplified from RNA transcripts. With the HTBI primer set, the TCR CDR3 went through a first round of RT-PCR. In TCRdb, the multiplex PCR reads were re-called with MiXCR into one record per CDR3 protein. The sample holds about 640,000 distinct CDR3 sequences, less than 25% seen once. The cohort's ophthalmopathy patients, a group with duration under 3 months, had a Clinical Activity Score of at least 3 and a NOSPECS grade of at least 4. Each diagnosis was grounded in clinical symptoms, serum thyroxine and TRAb, thyroid ultrasound, and orbital computed tomography. The authors obtained PBMCs from more than 8 ml of fresh peripheral blood. The specimen was blood. The origin of this receptor is a man younger than 40 with Graves' ophthalmopathy.

CDR3 sequence: CASSLALAGQNLDLTHEQYF. The CDR3, as DNA: TGTGCCAGCAGTTTGGCCCTAGCGGGACAGAACCTAGATCTAACCCACGAGCAGTACTTC. This sequence joins TRBV28 and TRBJ2-7, with 9 bases lining up with TRBD2. Germline V CDR1 and CDR2: MDHEN, SYDVKM. The CDR3 contains 20 residues. J lost 5 bases, V lost 3 bases, and 23 bases had no gene match.